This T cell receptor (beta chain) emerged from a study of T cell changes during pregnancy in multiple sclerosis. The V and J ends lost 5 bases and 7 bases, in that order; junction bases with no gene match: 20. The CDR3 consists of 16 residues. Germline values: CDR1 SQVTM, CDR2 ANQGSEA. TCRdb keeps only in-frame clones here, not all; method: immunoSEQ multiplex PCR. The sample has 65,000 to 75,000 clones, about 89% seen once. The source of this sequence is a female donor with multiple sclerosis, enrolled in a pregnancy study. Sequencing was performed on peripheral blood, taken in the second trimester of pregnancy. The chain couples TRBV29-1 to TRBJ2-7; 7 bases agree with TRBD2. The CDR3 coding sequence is TGCAGCGTTTCTTCGCGCCCGGGGGGATCCTCGAGTGAGCAGTACTTC. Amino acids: CSVSSRPGGSSSEQYF.